This T cell receptor beta chain was recovered during a study of T cell clones after liver transplantation (dated by TCRdb to about 2019). For the wider study: Samples were obtained from ITN030ST, a randomized trial in which withdrawal of immunosuppression was attempted within 2 years of liver transplantation. Subjects received no induction therapy and standard immunosuppression until randomization at 12-24 months post-transplant. A cohort of 8 liver transplant recipients was studied, of whom 3 were classified as tolerant and 5 as non-tolerant. As an antigen-independent comparator for the donor-reactive sequences, third party-reactive TCRbeta sequences from pre-transplant MLRs were identified as well. Three of the eight recipients were HCV-positive; the others were transplanted for non-autoimmune, non-viral indications. Donor-reactive T cell clones were identified by TCRbeta sequencing following a pre-transplant mixed lymphocyte reaction and were subsequently tracked in post-transplant blood. To count as tolerant, a recipient had to stay completely off immunosuppression for at least one year without liver enzymes climbing beyond twice the upper limit of normal. Blood samples were taken pre-transplant, pre-randomization before withdrawal, and post-randomization after full withdrawal or failed withdrawal.

The table lists this clone with a few counts. There is no known antigen for this receptor. Qualities for individual bases were not recorded, and no much larger clone is one base off. CDR1 and CDR2, looked up from the germline V gene, are KGHSH and LQKENI. Its CDR3 holds 15 amino acids, cysteine through phenylalanine. This entry keeps only the CDR3 DNA: 45 bases, framed from base 1. Trimming at the junction amounts to 0 bases on V and 2 bases on J, and the germline ends lie 7 bases apart. The intended sense of this specimen's time point label: pre-transplant. Thawed unstimulated PBMCs were stained for CD3, CD4 and CD8 and FACS-sorted into CD3+CD4+ and CD3+CD8+ populations. All 8 studied subjects were randomized to withdrawal of immunosuppression. The Qiagen DNeasy Blood and Tissue Kit was used for isolation of genomic DNA. High-throughput TCRbeta CDR3 sequencing of frozen genomic DNA was performed by immunoSEQ, with PCR amplification, mapping, bias correction and internal controls included. The authors processed their data as follows. Only productive rearrangements were retained, and each unique TCRbeta sequence was defined by its CDR3 nucleotide sequence together with its V and J gene. Donor-reactive sequences required at least 5-fold expansion in CFSE-low cells versus unstimulated pre-transplant cells and at least 0.01% frequency. Minimum frequency thresholds were set for each subject on the basis of the unstimulated sample with the lowest template count, so that a detection power of at least 90% was ensured. Jensen-Shannon divergence between the top 1000 TCRbeta sequences post- versus pre-transplant served as the measure of repertoire turnover. Changes in detection of donor-reactive sequences were tested with two-sided Fisher's exact tests. TCRdb re-hosts the immuneACCESS table, in-frame sequences only. Its copies lack some clones; in the studies checked, an unresolved V gene accounts for under half of them, and the cause for the rest is not known. V and J calls and clone size are those listed in that table; D and trimming were worked out from the DNA. The table for this sample lists some 60,000 clones; 71% of them were counted only once. Of the sample, 15% is held by the ten largest clones.

Points the paper makes about the study in general: Donor-reactive sequences declined more than third party-reactive ones, suggesting partial antigen-specific deletion unrelated to withdrawal success. Circulating donor-reactive CD4 TCRbeta sequences fell significantly post-transplant in most of the 8 subjects, irrespective of tolerance or HCV status. After accounting for repertoire turnover, donor-reactive detection was significantly reduced in 7 of 8 subjects for CD4 and 8 of 8 for CD8. The conclusions were preliminary, being limited by small, heterogeneous patient numbers and by non-standardized post-transplant time points. Without allograft tissue specimens, donor-reactive T cells may have migrated into the graft rather than being deleted. In a couple of subjects, low numbers of available donor cells limited the measurable donor-reactive repertoire.

The chain is assembled from TRBV18 and TRBJ2-2; the D gene assignment is ambiguous. The sequence was collected from a human donor who received a liver transplant. The sample in question was CD4+ T cells from blood, obtained before liver transplant. CDR3 reads: CASSPPAVNTGELFF. DNA sequence: TGTGCCAGCTCACCACCCGCAGTTAACACCGGGGAGCTGTTTTTT.